The rows below give T cell receptor beta chains drawn from one sample of a study of blood T cells in healthy people across ages. Each CDR3 protein gets one entry after TCRdb re-called the 5' RACE reads with MiXCR. Of around 580,000 distinct CDR3 sequences in the sample, 40% to 50% are singletons; the top ten hold around 24%. Sequencing used blood. The receptors here all came from a man older than 75 in good health. Both conserved end residues are part of each CDR3. A D gene is named only where the DNA matches it firmly. Size is stated for part of the rows, as once, few or many counts, or as a class when the clone is expanded.

j_gene | d_gene | len | abundance | v_gene | CDR3aa | CDR3nt
TRBJ1-4 | TRBD1 | 16 | . | TRBV28 | CASSPAGTGGEEKLFF | TGTGCCAGCAGTCCCGCCGGGACAGGGGGGGAAGAAAAACTGTTTTTT
TRBJ2-7 | . | 15 | . | TRBV5-1 | CASSFNQGSLYEQYF | TGCGCCAGCAGCTTCAACCAGGGCTCCCTCTACGAGCAGTACTTC
TRBJ2-3 | . | 13 | once | TRBV7-2 | CASSRDSQGSQYF | TGTGCCAGCAGCAGAGACAGCCAGGGTTCGCAGTATTTT
TRBJ1-4 | . | 15 | . | TRBV6-1 | CASSESRGANEKLFF | TGTGCCAGCAGTGAATCAAGGGGGGCTAATGAAAAACTGTTTTTT
TRBJ1-2 | . | 13 | . | TRBV4-2 | CASALAGEGGYTF | TGTGCCAGCGCGCTCGCAGGAGAAGGTGGCTACACCTTC
TRBJ2-1 | . | 12 | . | TRBV27 | CASSLIGNEQFF | TGTGCCAGCAGTTTAATTGGTAATGAGCAGTTCTTC
TRBJ2-5 | TRBD2 | 14 | few | TRBV7-9 | CASRATSGGETQYF | TGTGCCAGCAGAGCTACTAGCGGGGGCGAGACCCAGTACTTC
TRBJ1-6 | . | 13 | . | TRBV2 | CASTGSTTSPLHF | TGTGCCAGCACGGGCTCCACCACCTCACCCCTCCACTTT
TRBJ2-1 | TRBD2 | 16 | . | TRBV7-2 | CASSLEAGVSYNEQFF | TGTGCCAGCAGCTTAGAGGCGGGAGTTTCCTACAATGAGCAGTTCTTC
TRBJ2-5 | . | 14 | . | TRBV19 | CASSMRPAGETQYF | TGTGCCAGTAGTATGAGGCCAGCGGGAGAGACCCAGTACTTC
TRBJ1-5 | . | 13 | many | TRBV6-6 | CASNGGDGQPQHF | TGTGCCAGCAATGGAGGGGATGGTCAGCCCCAGCATTTT
TRBJ2-3 | TRBD2 | 16 | . | TRBV5-1 | CASSSQGGANTDTQYF | TGCGCCAGCAGCTCCCAGGGAGGGGCGAACACAGATACGCAGTATTTT
TRBJ2-1 | . | 14 | . | TRBV4-3 | CASSQDPNYNEQFF | TGCGCCAGCAGCCAAGATCCCAATTACAATGAGCAGTTCTTC
TRBJ2-1 | . | 15 | few | TRBV27 | CASSLWAGEADEQFF | TGTGCCAGCAGTTTATGGGCAGGTGAGGCGGATGAGCAGTTCTTC